A selection of T cell receptor beta chains follows, all from one sample in a study of OX40 agonist ivuxolimab in advanced cancers. Measured with immunoSEQ multiplex PCR; TCRdb has only the in-frame clones, and not every one. The sample comprises 22,000 or so clones, around 83% of which are singletons, and under 45% rests with the top ten. This specimen consisted of CD4+ or CD8+ T cells sorted from blood, obtained in a trial of the OX40 agonist ivuxolimab. These receptor sequences come from an adult with an advanced solid tumor such as melanoma, head and neck, liver or kidney cancer. The CDR3 runs from the conserved cysteine through the conserved F or W. Each record gives: D gene, V gene, J gene, clone size, CDR3 DNA, CDR3 protein. The D gene is left open where the match is weak. Where a row states a size, it is once, few, many or the class of an expanded clone; other rows omit it.

D: NA
V: TRBV11-2
J: TRBJ2-7
size: once
DNA: TGTGCCAGCAGTTCGCAGGTGGATGCACTACGCGAGCAGTACTTC
CDR3: CASSSQVDALREQYF

D: NA
V: TRBV28
J: TRBJ2-7
size: NA
DNA: TGTGCCAGCACTTGGAGCGGCACCTACGAGCAGTACTTC
CDR3: CASTWSGTYEQYF

D: NA
V: TRBV5-5
J: TRBJ2-5
size: few
DNA: TGTGCCAGCAGCTTGGAAGGGTGGGAGACCCAGTACTTC
CDR3: CASSLEGWETQYF

D: NA
V: TRBV28
J: TRBJ1-2
size: NA
DNA: TGTGCCAGCAGTTTAGTGGGGGGTTCCTATGGCTACACCTTC
CDR3: CASSLVGGSYGYTF

D: NA
V: TRBV10-1
J: TRBJ2-2
size: NA
DNA: TGCGCCAGCAGTGAGAGTCCATTGGGAGACACGGACACCGGGGAGCTGTTTTTT
CDR3: CASSESPLGDTDTGELFF

D: NA
V: TRBV19
J: TRBJ2-2
size: NA
DNA: TGTGCCAGTGGTATAGGGGCGGCGAACACCGGGGAGCTGTTTTTT
CDR3: CASGIGAANTGELFF

D: TRBD2
V: TRBV4-2
J: TRBJ2-3
size: NA
DNA: TGTGCCAGCAGCCAACAGACTAGCGGGAGTACAGATACGCAGTATTTT
CDR3: CASSQQTSGSTDTQYF

D: TRBD1
V: TRBV2
J: TRBJ1-4
size: few
DNA: TGTGCCAGCAGTGATTGGGGACAGGGGGCTTTGGGGGAAAAACTGTTTTTT
CDR3: CASSDWGQGALGEKLFF

D: NA
V: TRBV18
J: TRBJ1-3
size: NA
DNA: TGTGCCAGCTCACGGACAGCTACAGGGACTGGAAACACCATATATTTT
CDR3: CASSRTATGTGNTIYF

D: TRBD1
V: TRBV2
J: TRBJ2-7
size: once
DNA: TGTGCCAGCAGAGGGACAGGGCAAGTCTACGAGCAGTACTTC
CDR3: CASRGTGQVYEQYF

D: TRBD2
V: TRBV13
J: TRBJ2-7
size: NA
DNA: TGTGCCAGCAGCCCGAAGCCGGGAGGTGATTACGAGCAGTACTTC
CDR3: CASSPKPGGDYEQYF

D: NA
V: TRBV6-1
J: TRBJ1-2
size: NA
DNA: TGTGCCAGCAGTGAAATATATGGCTACACCTTC
CDR3: CASSEIYGYTF

D: NA
V: TRBV7-3
J: TRBJ1-1
size: few
DNA: TGTGCCAGCAGCACCAGGGTTGGCACTGAAGCTTTCTTT
CDR3: CASSTRVGTEAFF

D: TRBD2
V: TRBV11-2
J: TRBJ2-3
size: NA
DNA: TGTGCCAGCAGCTTGTTCTCGGGGGGGGTAGATACGCAGTATTTT
CDR3: CASSLFSGGVDTQYF

D: NA
V: TRBV7-3
J: TRBJ1-1
size: NA
DNA: TGTGCCAGCAGCCTAACAGGGATATCTGAAGCTTTCTTT
CDR3: CASSLTGISEAFF

D: NA
V: TRBV27
J: TRBJ1-1
size: NA
DNA: TGTGCCAGCAGTTTATGGGGGGTATCGAACACTGAAGCTTTCTTT
CDR3: CASSLWGVSNTEAFF

D: TRBD1
V: TRBV6-5
J: TRBJ1-2
size: NA
DNA: TGTGCCAGCAGTTACCGACAGGGGACTGGGTATGGCTACACCTTC
CDR3: CASSYRQGTGYGYTF

D: TRBD2
V: TRBV6-5
J: TRBJ2-4
size: NA
DNA: TGTGCCAGCAGTTCTCTTAGCGGGGGAGCCAAAAACATTCAGTACTTC
CDR3: CASSSLSGGAKNIQYF

D: NA
V: TRBV21-1
J: TRBJ2-5
size: NA
DNA: TGTGCCAGCATCGCCAGTAATAGGGGCCAAGAGACCCAGTACTTC
CDR3: CASIASNRGQETQYF

D: TRBD1
V: TRBV12-5
J: TRBJ2-7
size: once
DNA: TGTGCTAGTGGTTTGCCAGGACAGGGCTTTGAGCAGTACTTC
CDR3: CASGLPGQGFEQYF

D: TRBD1
V: TRBV9
J: TRBJ2-2
size: NA
DNA: TGTGCCAGCAGCCCGCGGACAGGGGTGGCCGGGGAGCTGTTTTTT
CDR3: CASSPRTGVAGELFF

D: NA
V: TRBV7-3
J: TRBJ1-4
size: NA
DNA: TGTGCCAGCAGCTTAGTAGGGGGAACTAATGAAAAACTGTTTTTT
CDR3: CASSLVGGTNEKLFF

D: NA
V: TRBV13
J: TRBJ2-3
size: NA
DNA: TGTGCCAGCAGCCCCCAAGGTTACACAGATACGCAGTATTTT
CDR3: CASSPQGYTDTQYF

D: TRBD1
V: TRBV6-5
J: TRBJ1-1
size: NA
DNA: TGTGCCAGCAGTTACGGGGGAGGGACAGGGGATACTGAAGCTTTCTTT
CDR3: CASSYGGGTGDTEAFF

D: TRBD1
V: TRBV10-2
J: TRBJ2-1
size: few
DNA: TGCGCCAGCAGCCCCGGGACAGGCTTTAATGAGCAGTTCTTC
CDR3: CASSPGTGFNEQFF

D: TRBD1
V: TRBV9
J: TRBJ1-1
size: NA
DNA: TGTGCCAGCAGTTCCGACAGGGATATGAACACTGAAGCTTTCTTT
CDR3: CASSSDRDMNTEAFF

D: NA
V: TRBV28
J: TRBJ1-5
size: NA
DNA: TGTGCCAGCAGTTCCCCTCAGGGGCCTTATAGCAATCAGCCCCAGCATTTT
CDR3: CASSSPQGPYSNQPQHF

D: NA
V: TRBV9
J: TRBJ1-5
size: NA
DNA: TGTGCCAGCAGCGTAGCTGGGGGCGGTCAGCCCCAGCATTTT
CDR3: CASSVAGGGQPQHF

D: NA
V: TRBV28
J: TRBJ2-3
size: NA
DNA: TGTGCCAGCAGTTTTAGGCGAGATACGCAGTATTTT
CDR3: CASSFRRDTQYF

D: TRBD2
V: TRBV27
J: TRBJ2-7
size: NA
DNA: TGTGCCAGCAGGACTAGCCGATCCTACGAGCAGTACTTC
CDR3: CASRTSRSYEQYF

D: TRBD1
V: TRBV14
J: TRBJ2-2
size: NA
DNA: TGTGCCAGCAGTCAGCTTTCAGGGGGATCCCCCGGGGAGCTGTTTTTT
CDR3: CASSQLSGGSPGELFF

D: NA
V: TRBV9
J: TRBJ2-3
size: NA
DNA: TGTGCCAGCAGCGTGACTAGCACAGATACGCAGTATTTT
CDR3: CASSVTSTDTQYF

D: NA
V: TRBV19
J: TRBJ1-5
size: NA
DNA: TGTGCCAGTACCCTTCAGGGAGATAGGCAGCCCCAGCATTTT
CDR3: CASTLQGDRQPQHF

D: NA
V: TRBV11-3
J: TRBJ2-7
size: NA
DNA: TGTGCCAGCAGCTTAAAGGAGGGGGCCTACGAGCAGTACTTC
CDR3: CASSLKEGAYEQYF

D: NA
V: TRBV5-6
J: TRBJ1-2
size: NA
DNA: TGTGCCAGCAGCTTGAGGTCGTTCAAATCGAGTCCTAACTATGGCTACACCTTC
CDR3: CASSLRSFKSSPNYGYTF

D: TRBD1
V: TRBV6-1
J: TRBJ2-7
size: once
DNA: TGTGCCAGCAGACCAACAGGGGGCGGTTCTTACGAGCAGTACTTC
CDR3: CASRPTGGGSYEQYF

D: NA
V: TRBV27
J: TRBJ1-3
size: few
DNA: TGTGCCAGCAGTTTAAGGCAGGGCTCTGGAAACACCATATATTTT
CDR3: CASSLRQGSGNTIYF

D: NA
V: TRBV5-1
J: TRBJ2-2
size: NA
DNA: TGCGCCAGCAGCTTGATGGGGCCCCCCGGGGAGCTGTTTTTT
CDR3: CASSLMGPPGELFF

D: TRBD1
V: TRBV6-1
J: TRBJ2-1
size: once
DNA: TGTGCCTCTTCCCTCGGGGACAGGGTATCCAATGAGCAGTTCTTC
CDR3: CASSLGDRVSNEQFF

D: TRBD1
V: TRBV27
J: TRBJ1-5
size: NA
DNA: TGTGCCAGCAGTATGGGCGGACAGGGCGGCAATCAGCCCCAGCATTTT
CDR3: CASSMGGQGGNQPQHF

D: TRBD2
V: TRBV7-2
J: TRBJ2-1
size: NA
DNA: TGTGCCAGCAGCCTCGGGGGGTCCTACAATGAGCAGTTCTTC
CDR3: CASSLGGSYNEQFF

D: NA
V: TRBV30
J: TRBJ2-6
size: NA
DNA: TGTGCCTGGAGTGTTGGTAACTCTGGGGCCAACGTCCTGACTTTC
CDR3: CAWSVGNSGANVLTF

D: NA
V: TRBV19
J: TRBJ2-5
size: NA
DNA: TGTGCCAGTAGTATAGCGGTGGCGGGACCCCAAGAGACCCAGTACTTC
CDR3: CASSIAVAGPQETQYF

D: NA
V: TRBV6-1
J: TRBJ2-4
size: NA
DNA: TGTGCCAGCAGTGAAGCTCGGACTACGAGTCAGTACTTC
CDR3: CASSEARTTSQYF